The 27 T cell receptor beta chains in this list originate from one sample, sequenced in a study of blood T cell repertoires in COVID-19. TCRdb's copy holds only in-frame clones and misses some; the assay was immunoSEQ multiplex PCR. The sample carries nearly 90,000 clones, approximately 75% recorded once. The sample consisted of peripheral blood. The origin of the receptors is a woman of 80 years or more with acute or convalescent COVID-19.

The chain employs TRBV6-5 and TRBJ1-1; D is unclear. Germline V gene sequence: CDR1 MNHEY, CDR2 SVGAGI. Trimming cost V 2 bases and J 7 bases, with 8 bases left between them. CDR3 size: 12 residues. This CDR3 is CASSYGRSEAFF. The CDR3 nucleotides read TGTGCCAGCAGTTACGGGAGGAGTGAAGCTTTCTTT.

The chain employs TRBV7-9 and TRBJ2-3; unclear D gene. The germline V gene has CDR1 SEHNR and CDR2 FQNEAQ (reference sequence). There are 14 residues in the CDR3. V lost 2 bases and J lost 6, with 12 bases in between. CDR3 protein: CASSLSVSADTQYF. The CDR3 DNA reads as TGTGCCAGCAGCTTAAGTGTCTCCGCGGATACGCAGTATTTT.

The chain joins TRBV18 to TRBJ1-6, with D perhaps matching TRBD1 (6 bases). The CDR3 is 16 amino acids. Germline V gene sequence: CDR1 KGHSH, CDR2 LQKENI. Trimming removed 3 bases from V and 8 bases from J, with 17 bases in between. This chain's CDR3 is CASSPGTTESHSPLHF. CDR3 DNA sequence: TGTGCCAGCTCACCCGGGACAACCGAGTCCCATTCACCCCTCCACTTT. Full variable domain (rest looked up from reference TRBV18 and TRBJ1-6): NAGVMQNPRHLVRRRGQEARLRCSPMKGHSHVYWYRQLPEEGLKFMVYLQKENIIDESGMPKERFSAEFPKEGPSILRIQQVVRGDSAAYFCASSPGTTESHSPLHFGNGTRLTVT.

This chain links TRBV6-5 with TRBJ1-2; 9 bases fit TRBD1. The V segment lost 5 bases and the J segment 8 bases; nucleotides outside the gene matches: 9. CDR1 and CDR2 (germline): MNHEY, SVGAGI. This CDR3 has 14 residues. The DNA of the CDR3 is TGTGCCAGCAGTCAACAGGGGGCTGGGAAAGGCTACACCTTC. Translation gives CASSQQGAGKGYTF.

The sample holds a few counts of this clone. The V and J genes are TRBV5-4 and TRBJ2-2, with no clear D. V lost 2 bases, J lost 6 bases, and 5 bases lay in between. Germline CDR1 SGHNT, CDR2 YYREEE (reference sequence). This CDR3 contains 12 residues. CDR3 DNA sequence: TGTGCCAGCAGCTTTACTCCCGGGGAGCTGTTTTTT. This gives the protein CASSFTPGELFF.

The CDR3 here is CASSGGGEGYGYTF. In DNA, the CDR3 is TGTGCCAGCTCAGGGGGCGGGGAGGGCTATGGCTACACCTTC. The chain links TRBV9 to TRBJ1-2, with 8 positions matching TRBD1. CDR3 length equals 14 residues. CDR1 SGDLS and CDR2 YYNGEE come from the germline V gene. Trimming at V came to 7 bases and at J to 4 bases, leaving 9 bases not matched to a gene. Full variable domain (missing parts from reference TRBV9 and TRBJ1-2): DSGVTQTPKHLITATGQRVTLRCSPRSGDLSVYWYQQSLDQGLQFLIQYYNGEERAKGNILERFSAQQFPDLHSELNLSSLELGDSALYFCASSGGGEGYGYTFGSGTRLTVV.

This clone was counted only a few times. The rearrangement links TRBV9 to TRBJ1-5; D is perhaps TRBD1 (5 bases). This CDR3 has 14 residues. CDR1 and CDR2 (germline): SGDLS, YYNGEE. V lost 4 bases and J lost 5, with 13 bases in between. Written as DNA, the CDR3 is TGTGCCAGCAGCCTTGGGGCAGGGTATCAGCCCCAGCATTTT. It codes for CASSLGAGYQPQHF. Based on the CDR3 plus reference TRBV9 and TRBJ1-5, the full variable domain is DSGVTQTPKHLITATGQRVTLRCSPRSGDLSVYWYQQSLDQGLQFLIQYYNGEERAKGNILERFSAQQFPDLHSELNLSSLELGDSALYFCASSLGAGYQPQHFGDGTRLSIL.

As for this clone: One base away lies a much larger clone, so this may be a sequencing read error. The chain is built from TRBV6-2 or TRBV6-3 and TRBJ2-3; TRBD2 aligns across 13 bases. This CDR3 comprises 16 residues. V lost 2 bases, J lost 1 base, and 0 bases stayed unmatched. CDR1 is MNHEY, CDR2 SVGEGT, per germline. The CDR3 DNA reads TGTGCCAGCAGTTACGGGACTAGCGGGGGCACAGATACGCAGTATTTT. Translated: CASSYGTSGGTDTQYF.

The chain has TRBV9 and TRBJ1-1, with 7 bases aligning to TRBD1. The germline CDR1 and CDR2 sequences are SGDLS and YYNGEE. V gave up 5 bases and J gave up 6 bases; unmatched junction bases: 10. The CDR3 extends over 14 amino acids. The CDR3 here is CASSLTGNVAEAFF. CDR3 coding DNA: TGTGCCAGCAGTTTGACAGGGAACGTAGCTGAAGCTTTCTTT.

The chain couples TRBV2 to TRBJ1-1; 9 positions match TRBD1. With 6 bases clipped from V and 1 base from J, the junction kept 6 bases outside the gene matches. CDR1 is SNHLY and CDR2 is FYNNEI in the germline V gene. The CDR3 totals 15 residues. CDR3 loop: CASSGQGMKNTEAFF. Here the CDR3 DNA reads TGTGCCAGCAGCGGACAGGGGATGAAGAACACTGAAGCTTTCTTT.

The chain recombines TRBV5-1 with TRBJ2-2; D possibly corresponds to TRBD1 (6 bases). V was clipped by 2 bases and J by 6 bases, with 20 bases between them. This CDR3 spans 17 amino acids. Germline lookup yields CDR1 SGHRS and CDR2 YFSETQ. The CDR3 reads CASSFVTGMGGAGELFF. In DNA, the CDR3 is TGCGCCAGCAGCTTCGTTACAGGGATGGGCGGCGCCGGGGAGCTGTTTTTT. Full variable domain (missing parts from reference TRBV5-1 and TRBJ2-2): KAGVTQTPRYLIKTRGQQVTLSCSPISGHRSVSWYQQTPGQGLQFLFEYFSETQRNKGNFPGRFSGRQFSNSRSEMNVSTLELGDSALYLCASSFVTGMGGAGELFFGEGSRLTVL.

The chain joins TRBV5-1 to TRBJ2-5; D ambiguous. This CDR3 has 14 amino acids. The V end lost 7 bases, the J end lost 1 base, and 14 bases lay between the germline ends. The V gene's germline CDR1 is SGHRS and CDR2 YFSETQ. CDR3 loop: CASRWIPGQETQYF. The CDR3 DNA reads as TGCGCCAGCCGCTGGATCCCGGGCCAAGAGACCCAGTACTTC. Supplemented by reference TRBV5-1 and TRBJ2-5, the full variable domain reads KAGVTQTPRYLIKTRGQQVTLSCSPISGHRSVSWYQQTPGQGLQFLFEYFSETQRNKGNFPGRFSGRQFSNSRSEMNVSTLELGDSALYLCASRWIPGQETQYFGPGTRLLVL.

This clone was seen a handful of times. V gene TRBV3-1 (or the pseudogene TRBV3-2) combines with J gene TRBJ1-5; 10 bases are a match to TRBD1. The CDR3 runs to 14 residues. Germline CDR1 is LGHDT and CDR2 is YNNKEL (reference sequence). V trimming: 4 bases; J trimming: 5 bases; junction bases outside the gene matches: 2. The DNA of the CDR3 is TGTGCCAGCAGCCGGGGACAGGGGTATCAGCCCCAGCATTTT. Protein: CASSRGQGYQPQHF.

This sequence joins TRBV10-3 and TRBJ1-3; D call uncertain. The germline V and J ends were trimmed by 0 bases and 3 bases, with 12 bases remaining between them. The CDR3 is made up of 16 amino acids. In germline, CDR1 is ENHRY, CDR2 SYGVKD. CDR3 nucleotides: TGTGCCATCAGTGAGTCGACGGCTGGGCATGGAAACACCATATATTTT. Translation gives CAISESTAGHGNTIYF.

This clone was recorded at least ten times. This sample also contains other DNA sequences that code for the same CDR3. The CDR3 DNA sequence: TGTGCCAGCAGCTCCGGACAGGGGTATGGCTACACCTTC. It codes for CASSSGQGYGYTF. V is TRBV7-2 and J is TRBJ1-2, with 9 positions matching TRBD1. J was trimmed by 5 bases and V by 4 bases; bases with no gene match: 2. CDR1 is SGHTA and CDR2 is FQGNSA in the germline V gene. The CDR3 has 13 residues.

The CDR3 region is CASSYQGVEAFF. CDR3 bases: TGTGCCAGCAGTTACCAGGGGGTCGAAGCTTTCTTT. The chain employs TRBV6-2 or TRBV6-3 and TRBJ1-1; TRBD1 aligns across 7 bases. Germline CDR1 reads MNHEY; CDR2 reads SVGEGT. The V and J ends lost 2 bases and 8 bases, in that order; junction bases with no gene match: 2. The CDR3 contains 12 residues.

This clone was picked up one time. The rearrangement joins TRBV4-1 to TRBJ2-3; TRBD2 is a possible D gene (5 bases). The V end was cut by 0 bases, the J end by 0 bases, with 10 bases between. The V gene's germline CDR1 is MGHRA and CDR2 YSYEKL. CDR3 size: 16 residues. The CDR3 protein is CASSQDRRSSTDTQYF. For the CDR3, the DNA is TGCGCCAGCAGCCAAGATCGGAGGTCTAGCACAGATACGCAGTATTTT.

This chain links TRBV19 with TRBJ2-5; a weak D match, TRBD2 (6 bases). Germline loops: CDR1 LNHDA, CDR2 SQIVND (reference sequence). The CDR3 length is 14 residues. Trimming left V 6 bases short and J 2 bases short, with 13 bases between. The CDR3 region has the DNA TGTGCCAGTAGCACATCTAGCGCACAAGAGACCCAGTACTTC. Residues: CASSTSSAQETQYF.

This clone was seen a few times. The V and J genes are TRBV4-2 and TRBJ2-1, with D possibly being TRBD2 (7 bases). CDR1 and CDR2 (germline): LGHNA, YNFKEQ. The CDR3 is made up of 18 amino acids. Deletions cut 0 bases from V and 0 bases from J, with 15 bases between. CDR3 bases: TGTGCCAGCAGCCAAGAAGGGGGGGGCCGGGGCTCCTACAATGAGCAGTTCTTC. Protein product: CASSQEGGGRGSYNEQFF.

The chain couples TRBV5-6 to TRBJ2-2; 7 bases align to TRBD1. Germline lookup yields CDR1 SGHDT and CDR2 YYEEEE. The CDR3 totals 16 residues. After removal of 0 bases from V and 4 bases from J, the junction contained 6 bases not matched to a gene. The CDR3: CASSLGQGDGTGELFF. The DNA of the CDR3 is TGTGCCAGCAGCTTGGGCCAGGGGGACGGCACCGGGGAGCTGTTTTTT. The entire variable domain, with the rest obtained from reference TRBV5-6 and TRBJ2-2, is as follows: DAGVTQSPTHLIKTRGQQVTLRCSPKSGHDTVSWYQQALGQGPQFIFQYYEEEERQRGNFPDRFSGHQFPNYSSELNVNALLLGDSALYLCASSLGQGDGTGELFFGEGSRLTVL.

The V gene is TRBV7-2, the J gene TRBJ2-3; 9 bases match TRBD1. The V segment lost 1 base and the J segment 5 bases; nucleotides outside the gene matches: 7. This CDR3 comprises 16 residues. CDR1 SGHTA and CDR2 FQGNSA come from the germline V gene. The CDR3, as DNA: TGTGCCAGCAGCTTAGACACAGGGGGCGGATTAGATACGCAGTATTTT. Amino acids: CASSLDTGGGLDTQYF.

This chain connects TRBV15 to TRBJ1-2; 11 positions match TRBD1. The CDR3 sequence is 13 residues long. Trimming took 5 bases from V and 8 from J; bases not matched to a gene: 4. CDR1 is LNHNV and CDR2 is YYDKDF in the germline V gene (reference sequence). The DNA of the CDR3 is TGTGCCACCAGCCGGGACAGGGGGAACGGCTACACCTTC. Translation gives CATSRDRGNGYTF.

The rearrangement joins TRBV5-1 to TRBJ2-1, with 8 bases lining up with TRBD1. The CDR3 is made up of 17 amino acids. V shed 2 bases and J 4 bases; nucleotides not matched to a gene: 11. From germline, CDR1 is SGHRS and CDR2 YFSETQ. In DNA, the CDR3 is TGCGCCAGCAGCTTCTCCACAGGGGGTCAGGGGTACAATGAGCAGTTCTTC. Translating gives CASSFSTGGQGYNEQFF.

The chain uses TRBV7-2 and TRBJ2-1; D possibly corresponds to TRBD1 (6 bases). The V and J ends lost 1 base and 4 bases respectively, with 17 bases between them. Germline V CDR1 and CDR2: SGHTA, FQGNSA. This CDR3 is built from 17 residues. CDR3 amino acids: CASSLDSLGGQYNEQFF. DNA for the CDR3: TGTGCCAGCAGCTTAGACTCGCTAGGGGGTCAATACAATGAGCAGTTCTTC.

This chain connects TRBV21-1 to TRBJ1-3; whether TRBD1, the table's D call, matches the DNA was not checked. TRBV21-1 is given as a pseudogene. The CDR3 has 17 residues. DNA for the CDR3: TGTGCCAGCAGCACCCTTCCTGGGACAGGGGCTGGAAACACCATATATTTT. It translates to CASSTLPGTGAGNTIYF.

This clone has a single count. The chain joins TRBV11-3 to TRBJ1-1; TRBD1 might be the D (5 bases). Between the trimmed V and J ends, which lost 5 bases and 0 bases, there was a span of 10 bases. CDR1 is SGHNT and CDR2 is YENEEA in the germline V gene. This CDR3 has 14 amino acids. CDR3 region: CASSPGGLNTEAFF. DNA for the CDR3: TGTGCCAGCAGCCCGGGGGGGTTGAACACTGAAGCTTTCTTT.

This chain joins TRBV28 and TRBJ1-5, with a tentative D call TRBD1 (6 bases). The CDR3 has 17 amino acids. Trimming shortened V by 1 base and J by 5 bases, and 18 bases separated the two germline ends. Germline CDR1 is MDHEN and CDR2 is SYDVKM. The CDR3 reads CASSLSGQIGGDQPQHF. CDR3 DNA sequence: TGTGCCAGCAGTTTATCCGGACAGATAGGGGGAGATCAGCCCCAGCATTTT. The variable domain in full, with the rest retrieved from reference TRBV28 and TRBJ1-5, is DVKVTQSSRYLVKRTGEKVFLECVQDMDHENMFWYRQDPGLGLRLIYFSYDVKMKEKGDIPEGYSVSREKKERFSLILESASTNQTSMYLCASSLSGQIGGDQPQHFGDGTRLSIL.